Shown below are 21 T cell receptor beta chains from a single sample sequenced in a study of vaccination and CD4 T cells after COVID-19. An Oncomine TCR Beta short-read assay was used to sequence the DNA from cultured CD4+ T cells. TCRdb recomputed calls from the PCR reads with MiXCR, one row per CDR3 protein. Found here are about 10,000 distinct CDR3 sequences, less than 75% of them singletons; the top ten hold around 23%. This sample's treatment: 10-day PBMC culture with coronavirus spike peptide pools or control peptides (ViraFEST assay). Their target antigens are unknown. The sample consisted of CD4+ T cells from blood, cultured in vitro. The source of these receptors is a human donor who had recovered from COVID-19.

Written as DNA, the CDR3 is TGTGCCAGTAGGAATCCGGTCTCCTACGAGCAGTACTTC. It codes for CASRNPVSYEQYF. The J gene is TRBJ2-7, the V gene TRBV19; no reliable D call. V shed 6 bases and J shed 0 bases, with 9 bases lying between them. CDR1 is LNHDA, CDR2 SQIVND, per germline (reference sequence). This CDR3 is 13 amino acids long.

The chain combines TRBV5-4 with TRBJ2-1; D ambiguous. The length of the CDR3 is 13 residues. Trimming shortened V by 0 bases and J by 4 bases, and 5 bases separated the two germline ends. Germline CDR1 is SGHNT and CDR2 is YYREEE (reference sequence). As DNA, the CDR3 is TGTGCCAGCAGCTTGGACAGTTACAATGAGCAGTTCTTC. Its translation is CASSLDSYNEQFF.

This clonotype appeared a single time. V is TRBV6-4 and J is TRBJ2-3, with TRBD2 identical over 12 bases. This CDR3 has 16 residues. The germline CDR1 and CDR2 sequences are MRHNA and SNTAGT. Unmatched junction bases numbered 6, after V lost 0 bases and J lost 8 bases. The CDR3 loop reads CASSDSSSGGEVTQYF. CDR3 DNA: TGTGCCAGCAGTGACTCGTCTAGCGGGGGGGAAGTTACGCAGTATTTT.

The V gene is TRBV24-1, the J gene TRBJ2-7; 8 positions match TRBD1. V lost 3 bases, J lost 5 bases, and 5 bases stayed unmatched. This CDR3 contains 14 residues. Per the germline V gene, CDR1 is KGHDR and CDR2 is SFDVKD. CDR3: CATSDIDRGHEQYF. CDR3 nucleotides: TGTGCCACCAGTGATATAGACAGGGGTCACGAGCAGTACTTC.

By frequency in the sample, this clonotype is medium-sized. The V call is TRBV12-3 or TRBV12-4, the J call TRBJ2-5, with D possibly TRBD2 on 5 matching bases. CDR3 length: 14 residues. V gave up 2 bases and J gave up 3 bases, with 10 bases separating them. CDR3 coding DNA: TGTGCCAGCAGTTTACGAGGGAGAGAAGAGACCCAGTACTTC. This encodes CASSLRGREETQYF.

The V gene is TRBV19, the J gene TRBJ2-3, with D unresolved. The V gene's germline CDR1 is LNHDA and CDR2 SQIVND (reference sequence). V shed 5 bases and J shed 0 bases, with 15 bases lying between them. The length of the CDR3 is 16 residues. The CDR3 loop reads CASSSAKTWSTDTQYF. As DNA, the CDR3 is TGTGCCAGTAGTTCCGCCAAGACTTGGAGCACAGATACGCAGTATTTT.

The rearrangement links TRBV10-3 to TRBJ2-3; D remains ambiguous. CDR1 ENHRY and CDR2 SYGVKD come from the germline V gene. This CDR3 region has 16 residues. Deletions cut 7 bases from V and 0 bases from J, with 17 bases between. CDR3 sequence reads: CAITPSTSVSTDTQYF. CDR3 in DNA: TGTGCCATCACCCCGAGTACATCCGTTAGCACAGATACGCAGTATTTT.

The rearrangement links TRBV20-1 to TRBJ2-7; D remains ambiguous. This CDR3 comprises 14 residues. The V gene's germline CDR1 is DFQATT and CDR2 SNEGSKA (reference sequence). Deletions cut 3 bases from V and 0 bases from J, with 12 bases between. The chain's CDR3 is CSASRMESSYEQYF. CDR3 DNA: TGCAGTGCTAGTCGAATGGAAAGCTCCTACGAGCAGTACTTC.

This clonotype was counted a few times. The V and J genes are TRBV19 and TRBJ2-2, with TRBD2 matching 8 bases. J was trimmed by 5 bases and V by 5 bases; bases with no gene match: 10. Germline V gene data show CDR1 as LNHDA and CDR2 as SQIVND (reference sequence). This CDR3 comprises 16 residues. The CDR3: CASSVAGRANTGELFF. The CDR3 nucleotides read TGTGCCAGTAGTGTTGCCGGGAGGGCCAATACCGGGGAGCTGTTTTTT.

This chain uses TRBV15 with TRBJ1-2; 7 bases map to TRBD1. Germline assignment: CDR1 LNHNV and CDR2 YYDKDF (reference sequence). Trimming removed 5 bases from V and 8 bases from J; junction bases left unmatched: 14. CDR3 length: 15 residues. The DNA of the CDR3 is TGTGCCACCAGCCCCCGACAGGGACCGCCCGGGGGCTACACCTTC. Translation: CATSPRQGPPGGYTF.

The CDR3 spells CASRGAGQNQPQHF. DNA of the CDR3: TGTGCCAGCAGGGGGGCGGGACAGAATCAGCCCCAGCATTTT. The chain joins TRBV6-2 or TRBV6-3 to TRBJ1-5, with 7 bases lining up with TRBD1. Germline trimming cut 6 bases from V and 4 bases from J; bases unmatched to any gene: 6. The CDR3 loop spans 14 amino acids. Looked up from germline, CDR1 is MNHEY and CDR2 is SVGEGT.

This clonotype was seen a few times. The rearrangement joins TRBV6-4 to TRBJ1-1; 8 bases match TRBD1. CDR3 length equals 15 residues. V was pared by 0 bases and J by 3 bases, with 3 bases of the junction left unmatched. Germline V lookup: CDR1 MRHNA, CDR2 SNTAGT. In DNA form, the CDR3 reads TGTGCCAGCAGTGACTCATCAGGGGGCTACACTGAAGCTTTCTTT. As protein: CASSDSSGGYTEAFF.

The gene calls are TRBV7-8 and TRBJ1-2, with D tentatively TRBD1 (6 bases). This CDR3 spans 14 amino acids. In germline, CDR1 is SGHVS, CDR2 FQNEAQ. With 1 base removed from V and 2 bases from J, the gap between germline ends came to 8 bases. CDR3 amino acids: CASSLGGANYGYTF. CDR3 nucleotides: TGTGCCAGCAGCTTAGGGGGGGCAAACTATGGCTACACCTTC. The full variable domain, in which reference TRBV7-8 and TRBJ1-2 provide the parts outside the CDR3, is GAGVSQSPRYKVAKRGQDVALRCDPISGHVSLFWYQQALGQGPEFLTYFQNEAQLDKSGLPSDRFFAERPEGSVSTLKIQRTQQEDSAVYLCASSLGGANYGYTFGSGTRLTVV.

This clonotype has a single count. The chain carries TRBV15 and TRBJ2-7; TRBD2 aligns across 11 bases. The CDR3 is 14 residues long. In germline, CDR1 is LNHNV, CDR2 YYDKDF (reference sequence). V shed 7 bases and J 3 bases; nucleotides not matched to a gene: 5. CDR3 amino acids: CATKGLAVDYEQYF. As DNA, the CDR3 is TGTGCCACCAAGGGACTAGCGGTCGACTACGAGCAGTACTTC. Based on the CDR3 plus reference TRBV15 and TRBJ2-7, the full variable domain is DAMVIQNPRYQVTQFGKPVTLSCSQTLNHNVMYWYQQKSSQAPKLLFHYYDKDFNNEADTPDNFQSRRPNTSFCFLDIRSPGLGDTAMYLCATKGLAVDYEQYFGPGTRLTVT.

This sequence joins TRBV6-1 and TRBJ1-2, with D unclear. The CDR3 is 11 residues long. Trimming stripped 2 bases from V and 6 bases from J, with 4 bases between. CDR1 and CDR2 from the germline V gene are MNHNS and SASEGT. CDR3 in amino acids: CASSEYDGYTF. The CDR3 bases are TGTGCCAGCAGTGAATACGATGGCTACACCTTC.

This clonotype was seen a handful of times. The chain combines TRBV6-1 with TRBJ1-5; maybe TRBD1 (5 bases). This CDR3 is built from 15 residues. The germline gives CDR1 MNHNS, CDR2 SASEGT. Trimming pared 8 bases from V and 0 bases from J, leaving 14 bases between. The CDR3 DNA reads TGTGCCAGCCGCGTGGGGCGGTTTAGCAATCAGCCCCAGCATTTT. As protein: CASRVGRFSNQPQHF.

The chain carries TRBV28 and TRBJ2-5; D possibly corresponds to TRBD2 (6 bases). The CDR3 extends over 16 amino acids. Trimming removed 10 bases from V and 5 bases from J, with 26 bases in between. Germline CDR1 is MDHEN and CDR2 is SYDVKM. CDR3 loop: CATMGGLATRGETQYF. In DNA, the CDR3 is TGTGCCACTATGGGGGGTCTAGCAACACGGGGGGAGACCCAGTACTTC.

This chain connects TRBV2 to TRBJ2-3; D gene unclear. The CDR3 has 15 residues. CDR1 is SNHLY and CDR2 is FYNNEI in the germline V gene. V was pared by 5 bases and J by 2 bases, with 14 bases between. Written as DNA, the CDR3 is TGTGCCAGCAGTCCTAGAGTCTCATTCACAGATACGCAGTATTTT. Translated: CASSPRVSFTDTQYF.

The rearrangement uses TRBV21-1 and TRBJ1-6. TRBV21-1 is marked as a pseudogene. CDR3 length: 15 amino acids. CDR3 nucleotide sequence: TGTGCCAGCAGCTACACGAGCTCCTATAATTCACCCCTCCACTTT. Translating gives CASSYTSSYNSPLHF.

This chain links TRBV5-1 with TRBJ2-5, with TRBD1 identical over 7 bases. This CDR3 is built from 13 residues. The germline V gene encodes CDR1 SGHRS and CDR2 YFSETQ. V shed 9 bases, J shed 3 bases, and the junction held 8 bases outside the gene matches. CDR3 bases: TGCGCCACCACGGGACAGTTAGAAGAGACCCAGTACTTC. This encodes CATTGQLEETQYF.

The chain has TRBV9 and TRBJ2-1; TRBD2 might be the D (5 bases). Germline loops: CDR1 SGDLS, CDR2 YYNGEE. The V gene lost 1 base and the J gene lost 0 bases, with 11 bases spanning the gap. The CDR3 length is 16 residues. The CDR3 region has the DNA TGTGCCAGCAGCGTAACTAGGCTTGGCTCCTACAATGAGCAGTTCTTC. As protein: CASSVTRLGSYNEQFF.